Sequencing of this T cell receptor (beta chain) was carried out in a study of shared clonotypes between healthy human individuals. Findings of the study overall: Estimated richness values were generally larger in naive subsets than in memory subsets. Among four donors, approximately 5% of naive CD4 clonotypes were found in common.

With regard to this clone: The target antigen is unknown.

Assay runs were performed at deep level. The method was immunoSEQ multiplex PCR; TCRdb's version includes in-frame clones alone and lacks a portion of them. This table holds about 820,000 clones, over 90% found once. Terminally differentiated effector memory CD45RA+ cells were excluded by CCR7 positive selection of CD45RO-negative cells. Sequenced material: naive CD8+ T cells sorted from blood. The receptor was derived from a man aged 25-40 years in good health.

CDR3 in amino acids: CAAQGTSGSNEQFF. The CDR3 nucleotides read TGTGCCGCGCAAGGGACTAGCGGGAGTAATGAGCAGTTCTTC. The chain couples TRBV7-9 to TRBJ2-1; TRBD2 agrees at 14 bases. The CDR3 has 14 residues. CDR1 and CDR2 from the germline V gene are SEHNR and FQNEAQ (reference sequence). Trimming took 11 bases from V and 7 from J; bases not matched to a gene: 7.